This T cell receptor (beta chain) was captured in a study of post-analysis software for immune sequencing data. Tagging with unique molecular identifiers was a feature of the TCR beta cDNA libraries. TCRdb re-called the PCR reads with MiXCR, one entry per CDR3 protein. The data show about 460,000 distinct CDR3 sequences, around 40% seen once. The sequencing input was blood. The clonotype comes from a girl aged 10 to 17 with multiple sclerosis.

The CDR3 protein is CSGKRYEQYF. CDR3 coding DNA: TGCAGTGGAAAGCGTTACGAGCAGTACTTC. The rearrangement links TRBV20-1 to TRBJ2-7; D unclear. V was trimmed by 7 bases and J by 4 bases, leaving 8 bases between them. Germline V lookup: CDR1 DFQATT, CDR2 SNEGSKA (reference sequence). CDR3 length equals 10 residues.